What follows are 18 T cell receptor beta chains derived from one specimen sequenced in a study of post-analysis software for immune sequencing data. General study results and limits: Elevated frequency relative to controls characterized several TRBV segments in patients, TRBV5-6, TRBV5-1 and TRBV20-1 among them.

The antigens of these receptors remain unknown. Researchers reported that TCR beta cDNA libraries carried unique molecular identifiers. One entry per CDR3 protein results from TCRdb running MiXCR on the PCR reads. The sample includes some 450,000 distinct CDR3 sequences, roughly 45% of them seen just once. Sequenced: blood. These receptors were taken from a girl between 5 and 17 years old with multiple sclerosis.

The chain links TRBV20-1 to TRBJ2-3; 8 bases align to TRBD2. Germline V lookup: CDR1 DFQATT, CDR2 SNEGSKA (reference sequence). Germline trimming cut 4 bases from V and 2 bases from J; bases unmatched to any gene: 11. The CDR3 loop spans 16 amino acids. The CDR3 protein is CSAIDTSGVLTDTQYF. CDR3 bases: TGCAGTGCTATCGATACTAGCGGAGTACTCACAGATACGCAGTATTTT.

The rearrangement joins TRBV7-8 to TRBJ2-2; 7 bases map to TRBD1. Germline values: CDR1 SGHVS, CDR2 FQNEAQ. The ends lost 5 bases at V and 4 bases at J; junction bases unmatched: 4. The CDR3 is 14 amino acids. CDR3 sequence reads: CASSAGTATGELFF. In DNA, the CDR3 is TGTGCCAGCAGCGCAGGGACAGCCACCGGGGAGCTGTTTTTT.

This sequence joins TRBV11-2 and TRBJ1-6; 9 bases are a match to TRBD1. The germline V gene has CDR1 SGHAT and CDR2 FQNNGV. The CDR3 is made up of 14 amino acids. V was pared by 6 bases and J by 7 bases, with 4 bases of the junction left unmatched. CDR3: CASRGDRENSPLHF. CDR3 DNA: TGTGCCAGCAGGGGGGACAGGGAAAATTCACCCCTCCACTTT.

This chain connects TRBV3-1 to TRBJ1-2; no firm D call. V gave up 2 bases and J gave up 3 bases, with 10 bases separating them. This CDR3 has 14 amino acids. The germline CDR1 and CDR2 sequences are LGHDT and YNNKEL (reference sequence). CDR3 coding DNA: TGTGCCAGCAGCCAATCCGGGCAATACTATGGCTACACCTTC. Translation gives CASSQSGQYYGYTF.

This rearrangement joins TRBV28 to TRBJ1-4; the D gene is possibly TRBD1 (6 bases). Germline CDR1 and CDR2: MDHEN and SYDVKM. The CDR3 is 15 amino acids. Trimming stripped 4 bases from V and 5 bases from J, with 14 bases between. The CDR3: CASSSSGTRNEKLFF. Written as DNA, the CDR3 is TGTGCCAGCAGTTCATCCGGGACAAGGAATGAAAAACTGTTTTTT.

This clonotype was seen more than once but under ten times. The rearrangement uses TRBV7-9 and TRBJ1-2, with a possible D match to TRBD1 (5 bases). This CDR3 has 14 residues. Looked up from germline, CDR1 is SEHNR and CDR2 is FQNEAQ (reference sequence). V was clipped by 1 base and J by 2 bases, with 8 bases between them. The DNA for the CDR3 is TGTGCCAGCAGCTTAGTTGACAGCAACTATGGCTACACCTTC. Amino acid sequence: CASSLVDSNYGYTF.

This clonotype was detected only a few times. The chain couples TRBV10-3 to TRBJ2-1; maybe TRBD1 (5 bases). CDR3 size: 14 residues. V lost 8 bases and J lost 0, with 11 bases in between. The germline V gene has CDR1 ENHRY and CDR2 SYGVKD. The chain's CDR3 is CAIAQGGSYNEQFF. CDR3 nucleotide sequence: TGTGCCATCGCTCAGGGCGGCTCCTACAATGAGCAGTTCTTC.

The chain links TRBV7-2 to TRBJ1-5; TRBD1 matches 8 bases. The CDR3 is 17 amino acids. Trimming took 1 base from V and 6 from J; bases not matched to a gene: 11. The germline V gene has CDR1 SGHTA and CDR2 FQGNSA. This CDR3 is CASSLGGGQGAIQPQHF. CDR3 coding DNA: TGTGCCAGCAGCTTAGGAGGGGGGCAGGGGGCGATTCAGCCCCAGCATTTT.

V usage is TRBV2 and J usage is TRBJ1-2; D gene ambiguous. The CDR3 sequence is 13 residues long. V dropped 3 bases and J dropped 4 bases, with 9 bases sitting between them. Per germline, CDR1 SNHLY and CDR2 FYNNEI. CDR3 region: CASSEGWGYGYTF. The CDR3 coding sequence is TGTGCCAGCAGTGAGGGATGGGGCTATGGCTACACCTTC.

The chain carries TRBV20-1 and TRBJ2-5, with a weak D call TRBD2 (5 bases). Germline lookup yields CDR1 DFQATT and CDR2 SNEGSKA (reference sequence). The germline V and J ends were trimmed by 4 bases and 3 bases, with 6 bases remaining between them. This CDR3 is built from 11 residues. The CDR3, as DNA: TGCAGTGCTACGAGGGAAGAGACCCAGTACTTC. This sequence encodes CSATREETQYF.

V is TRBV13 and J is TRBJ1-2, with a tentative D call TRBD1 (5 bases). The V gene's germline CDR1 is PRHDT and CDR2 FYEKMQ (reference sequence). CDR3 size: 16 residues. The ends were cut back, 0 bases at V and 5 bases at J, with 16 bases in the middle. The chain's CDR3 is CASSLGRQRGWYGYTF. The CDR3 region has the DNA TGTGCCAGCAGCTTAGGCCGACAGAGGGGTTGGTATGGCTACACCTTC.

A few counts support this clonotype. The J gene is TRBJ2-7, the V gene TRBV28; D perhaps matches TRBD1 (6 bases). Germline lookup yields CDR1 MDHEN and CDR2 SYDVKM. This CDR3 is 15 amino acids long. V lost 3 bases and J 5 bases, leaving 17 bases between the germline ends. The CDR3 here is CASSLGAGEWNEQYF. Written as DNA, the CDR3 is TGTGCCAGCAGTTTGGGGGCTGGGGAGTGGAACGAGCAGTACTTC.

The chain is built from TRBV6-1 and TRBJ2-3; weak D call: TRBD2 (5 bases). The CDR3 contains 17 residues. The germline gives CDR1 MNHNS, CDR2 SASEGT. The V end lost 6 bases, the J end lost 4 bases, and 23 bases lay between the germline ends. The CDR3 is CASRHRERAEMSDTQYF. The CDR3 nucleotides read TGTGCCAGCAGACACCGTGAGAGAGCGGAGATGTCAGATACGCAGTATTTT.

The rearrangement joins TRBV2 to TRBJ1-5; D uncertain. The germline CDR1 and CDR2 sequences are SNHLY and FYNNEI. CDR3 length: 13 residues. V was clipped by 8 bases and J by 2 bases, with 10 bases between them. For the CDR3, the DNA is TGTGCCAGCGCGACCTGGGGCAATCAGCCCCAGCATTTT. This encodes CASATWGNQPQHF.

The chain is built from TRBV28 and TRBJ2-7; D not resolved. There are 15 residues in the CDR3. V gave up 11 bases and J gave up 0 bases, with 20 bases separating them. Germline CDR1 reads MDHEN; CDR2 reads SYDVKM. CDR3 amino acids: CASPPRAGSSYEQYF. CDR3 DNA: TGTGCCTCCCCCCCTCGGGCAGGAAGCTCCTACGAGCAGTACTTC.

This clonotype has just a few counts. The rearrangement joins TRBV5-1 to TRBJ2-1, with D possibly being TRBD2 (6 bases). The V gene lost 4 bases and the J gene lost 5 bases, with 13 bases spanning the gap. The germline V gene encodes CDR1 SGHRS and CDR2 YFSETQ. The CDR3 is 14 amino acids. CDR3 amino acids: CASSQGGAHNEQFF. The CDR3, as DNA: TGCGCCAGCAGCCAAGGAGGGGCCCACAATGAGCAGTTCTTC.

The chain couples TRBV10-3 to TRBJ1-2, with D uncertain. CDR3 size: 15 residues. Trimming left V 6 bases short and J 7 bases short, with 21 bases between. The V gene's germline CDR1 is ENHRY and CDR2 SYGVKD. The CDR3 DNA sequence: TGTGCCATCAGCGAGGCCAGCTCCCCGACGTCTGGCTACACCTTC. Protein sequence: CAISEASSPTSGYTF.

This clonotype has a handful of counts. V gene TRBV20-1 combines with J gene TRBJ1-2, with D tentatively TRBD1 (6 bases). In germline, CDR1 is DFQATT, CDR2 SNEGSKA (reference sequence). The CDR3 covers 15 residues. Trimming left V 4 bases short and J 7 bases short, with 22 bases between. CDR3 amino acids: CSATIGGLLTSGYTF. The CDR3, as DNA: TGCAGTGCTACCATCGGGGGGCTATTGACTAGTGGCTACACCTTC.